What follows describes a single TCR beta chain. Its antigen is as yet unknown. A read error may explain this, as a much larger clone is one base away. The data were taken from a study of blood T cells in healthy people across ages. The CDR3 totals 15 residues. Germline V gives CDR1 SQVTM, CDR2 ANQGSEA. The junction had 11 bases not matched to a gene; V was cut back by 0 bases and J by 10 bases. Each individual donor underwent a draw of around 9.8 milliliters of peripheral blood. Broader study findings: In older individuals, TCR beta diversity per million T cells was lower, falling roughly linearly with age.

Using a J-beta primer mix together with a sample-barcoded 5' primer, a second PCR was run for roughly 6 to 12 cycles. Every single cDNA molecule received a tag from a template-switch adaptor with 12 random nucleotides. Each CDR3 protein is one row after TCRdb ran MiXCR on the 5' RACE reads. The sample lists about 1,800,000 distinct CDR3 sequences, 28% occurring once. The TCR was taken from a young woman in good health. The sequenced sample consisted of blood. The V gene is TRBV29-1, the J gene TRBJ1-2; 10 bases match TRBD1. The CDR3 sequence is CSVEDPIDRGQDYTF. CDR3 in DNA: TGCAGCGTTGAAGATCCCATCGACAGGGGGCAAGACTACACCTTC. Combining the CDR3 with reference TRBV29-1 and TRBJ1-2 gives the whole variable domain SAVISQKPSRDICQRGTSLTIQCQVDSQVTMMFWYRQQPGQSLTLIATANQGSEATYESGFVIDKFPISRPNLTFSTLTVSNMSPEDSSIYLCSVEDPIDRGQDYTFGSGTRLTVV.